This TCR beta chain comes out of a study of shared clonotypes between healthy human individuals. The CDR3 runs to 15 residues. Germline-derived CDR1 and CDR2 are SGHTA and FQGNSA. Trimming pared 1 base from V and 5 bases from J, leaving 12 bases between. Deep level was the assay's run setting. Sequenced by immunoSEQ multiplex PCR; TCRdb stores in-frame clones only, minus some. This sample yields 2 million to 2.5 million clones, of which around 93% are seen a single time; around 0.38% belongs to the top ten. On this clone itself: Other DNA sequences in this sample translate to the same CDR3.

CD45RA+ naive and CD45RA-negative memory subsets were separated from CD4+ cells. The chain joins TRBV7-2 to TRBJ1-5, with D perhaps matching TRBD1 (5 bases). Sequenced material: naive CD4+ T cells from PBMCs. The subset denotes: CD45RA+ positively selected. The source of this sequence is a man between 18 and 35 years old in good health. Some clones in this sample may be carry-over from other donors' samples. CDR3 loop: CASSLVGTGDQPQHF. The CDR3 nucleotides are TGTGCCAGCAGCTTAGTGGGGACGGGCGATCAGCCCCAGCATTTT.